This TCR beta chain was recorded in a study of T-cell reconstitution after alpha-beta-depleted transplantation in children. The authors prepared the TCRbeta library with unique molecular identifiers. TCRdb itself ran the PCR reads through MiXCR, one entry per CDR3 protein. Among around 440,000 distinct CDR3 sequences, about a sixth were seen once, and the ten largest hold over 25%. Trimming took off 7 bases at V and 11 bases at J, with 12 bases between the two ends. CDR1 is DFQATT and CDR2 is SNEGSKA in the germline V gene (reference sequence). The CDR3 spans 10 residues. This clonotype was counted once. Its matching antigen is unknown. Study-level points and caveats: Surviving recipient T cells and thymic progenitors produced the high day-60 TCRbeta diversity seen in some patients. T-cell counts and diversity at one year post-transplant came mainly from newly produced T cells. By about two months after transplant, alpha-beta T cells reportedly arose from several hundred graft clones that had expanded.

The chain links TRBV20-1 to TRBJ2-1; D might be TRBD1 or TRBD2, each matching 5 bases. Source: PBMCs, mostly from graft donor cells, taken 360 days after TCRalphabeta/CD19-depleted stem cell transplant. The sequence was collected from a boy younger than two who had a stem cell transplant for Wiskott-Aldrich syndrome, so the T cells may come from the graft donor. In DNA form, the CDR3 reads TGCAGTGGGGGACCCCCTAAGCAGTTCTTC. It yields the protein CSGGPPKQFF.